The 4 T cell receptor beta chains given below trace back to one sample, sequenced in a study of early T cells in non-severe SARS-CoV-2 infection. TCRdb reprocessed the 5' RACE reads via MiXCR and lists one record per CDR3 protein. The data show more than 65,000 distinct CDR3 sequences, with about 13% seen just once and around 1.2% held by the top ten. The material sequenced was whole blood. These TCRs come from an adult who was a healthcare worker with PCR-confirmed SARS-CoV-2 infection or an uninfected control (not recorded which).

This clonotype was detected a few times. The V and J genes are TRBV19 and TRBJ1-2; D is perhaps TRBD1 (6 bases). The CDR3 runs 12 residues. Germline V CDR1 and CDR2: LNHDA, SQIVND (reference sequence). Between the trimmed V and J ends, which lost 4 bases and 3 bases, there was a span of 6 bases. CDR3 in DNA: TGTGCCAGTAGTACAGGGGACTATGGCTACACCTTC. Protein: CASSTGDYGYTF. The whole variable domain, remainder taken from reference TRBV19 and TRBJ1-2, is DGGITQSPKYLFRKEGQNVTLSCEQNLNHDAMYWYRQDPGQGLRLIYYSQIVNDFQKGDIAEGYSVSREKKESFPLTVTSAQKNPTAFYLCASSTGDYGYTFGSGTRLTVV.

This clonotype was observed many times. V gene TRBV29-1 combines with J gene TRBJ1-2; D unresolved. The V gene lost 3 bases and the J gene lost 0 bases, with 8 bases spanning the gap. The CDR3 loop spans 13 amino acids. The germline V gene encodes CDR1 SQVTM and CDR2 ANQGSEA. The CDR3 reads CSVESYANYGYTF. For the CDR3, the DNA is TGCAGCGTTGAGTCGTACGCTAACTATGGCTACACCTTC.

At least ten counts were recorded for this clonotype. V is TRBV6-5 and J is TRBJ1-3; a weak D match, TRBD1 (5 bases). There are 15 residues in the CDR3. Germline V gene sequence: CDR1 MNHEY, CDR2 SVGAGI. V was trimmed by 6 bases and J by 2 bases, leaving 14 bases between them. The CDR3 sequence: CASSPRQITGNTIYF. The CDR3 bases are TGTGCCAGCAGCCCCAGACAGATTACTGGAAACACCATATATTTT.

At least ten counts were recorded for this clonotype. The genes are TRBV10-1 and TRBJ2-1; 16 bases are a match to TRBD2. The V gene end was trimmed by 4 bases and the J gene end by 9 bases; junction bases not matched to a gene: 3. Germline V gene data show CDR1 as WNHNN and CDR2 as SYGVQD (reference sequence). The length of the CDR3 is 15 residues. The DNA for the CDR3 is TGCGCCAGCAGTGCAGGGACTAGCGGGAGGGGTGAGCAGTTCTTC. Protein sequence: CASSAGTSGRGEQFF.